These 20 T cell receptor beta chains came from one sample sequenced in a study of shared clonotypes between healthy human individuals. Only in-frame clones appear in the TCRdb table, and some are missing; sequencing was by immunoSEQ multiplex PCR. Here the sample spans more than 2,000,000 clones, 85% to 95% being singletons. Material: naive CD4+ T cells from PBMCs. Subset indicated: CD45RA+ positively selected. The receptors stem from a man younger than 30 in good health. Some clones in this sample may be carry-over from other donors' samples.

The rearrangement uses TRBV9 and TRBJ2-1, with 7 bases lining up with TRBD2. With 0 bases clipped from V and 7 bases from J, the junction kept 4 bases outside the gene matches. CDR3 length: 14 amino acids. The germline CDR1 and CDR2 sequences are SGDLS and YYNGEE. Written as DNA, the CDR3 is TGTGCCAGCAGCGTAGGAGGGACTACTAATGAGCAGTTCTTC. Its translation is CASSVGGTTNEQFF.

A remark on this clone: One end of the junction varies from germline; a read error may be responsible. This sequence joins TRBV5-1 and TRBJ2-1; possibly TRBD2 for D (5 bases). The CDR3 consists of 13 residues. CDR1 is SGHRS, CDR2 YFSETQ, per germline. The DNA of the CDR3 is TGCGCCAGCAGCTTGAACCTAGCCGGATATTACCTCTTC. This sequence encodes CASSLNLAGYYLF.

This chain joins TRBV5-1 and TRBJ2-7, with D unresolved. In germline, CDR1 is SGHRS, CDR2 YFSETQ. The CDR3 has 15 amino acids. V shed 0 bases and J shed 2 bases, with 12 bases lying between them. As DNA, the CDR3 is TGCGCCAGCAGCTTGGACCAGCCTACAGCCTACGAGCAGTACTTC. Its protein product is CASSLDQPTAYEQYF.

This rearrangement joins TRBV6-1 to TRBJ2-1, with a tentative D call TRBD2 (5 bases). With 2 bases removed from V and 2 bases from J, the gap between germline ends came to 10 bases. Germline V gene data show CDR1 as MNHNS and CDR2 as SASEGT. The CDR3 consists of 15 residues. DNA for the CDR3: TGTGCCAGCAGTGAAAGGAGGTCCCCCTACAATGAGCAGTTCTTC. It encodes CASSERRSPYNEQFF.

This clone was recorded a few times. V is TRBV10-3 and J is TRBJ1-1; 8 bases map to TRBD1. Germline loops: CDR1 ENHRY, CDR2 SYGVKD. V lost 10 bases to trimming and J lost 0 bases; unmatched junction nucleotides: 4. The length of the CDR3 is 13 residues. The CDR3 sequence: CATRTGMNTEAFF. The CDR3 DNA follows: TGTGCCACTAGGACAGGGATGAACACTGAAGCTTTCTTT.

The chain is built from TRBV25-1 and TRBJ2-1; D is unclear. The CDR3 is made up of 14 amino acids. CDR1 is MGHDK and CDR2 is SYGVNS in the germline V gene. V lost 7 bases to trimming and J lost 8 bases, with 18 bases between them. CDR3 residues: CASNPRTRTDEQFF. Here the CDR3 DNA reads TGTGCCAGCAACCCTCGAACGCGGACGGATGAGCAGTTCTTC.

V is TRBV21-1 and J is TRBJ2-7; the table calls TRBD1, which could not be checked here. TRBV21-1 is a recognized pseudogene. The CDR3 extends over 17 amino acids. The CDR3 DNA reads as TGTGCCAGCAGCAAATATCAAGACAAGGAAAGCTCCTACGAGCAGTACTTC. Translated: CASSKYQDKESSYEQYF.

The gene calls are TRBV5-1 and TRBJ2-3; 7 positions agree with TRBD1. J was trimmed by 6 bases and V by 0 bases; bases with no gene match: 10. In germline, CDR1 is SGHRS, CDR2 YFSETQ. The CDR3 runs to 16 residues. The CDR3 loop reads CASSLGTGRAVDTQYF. As DNA, the CDR3 is TGCGCCAGCAGCTTGGGGACAGGCAGGGCCGTGGATACGCAGTATTTT.

The chain uses TRBV10-1 and TRBJ2-3; 12 bases are shared with TRBD2. The CDR3 has 17 amino acids. Germline CDR1 WNHNN, CDR2 SYGVQD (reference sequence). Trimming at V came to 5 bases and at J to 1 base, leaving 7 bases not matched to a gene. The CDR3 nucleotides are TGCGCCAGCAGTCATGGGACTAGCGGGCGCGGCACAGATACGCAGTATTTT. Translated, it gives CASSHGTSGRGTDTQYF.

This clone was recorded only once. The rearrangement links TRBV14 to TRBJ1-4; D unclear. The V and J ends lost 3 bases and 7 bases respectively, with 21 bases between them. The CDR3 spans 17 residues. The germline V gene has CDR1 SGHDN and CDR2 FVKESK. This chain's CDR3 is CASSQTLTPAMTEKLFF. CDR3 DNA sequence: TGTGCCAGCAGCCAGACGTTGACCCCAGCAATGACTGAAAAACTGTTTTTT.

The CDR3 sequence: CASSVTEGEQFF. CDR3 in DNA: TGTGCCAGTAGTGTTACAGAGGGTGAGCAGTTCTTC. This chain connects TRBV19 to TRBJ2-1, with a tentative D call TRBD2 (5 bases). Germline loops: CDR1 LNHDA, CDR2 SQIVND (reference sequence). The CDR3 sequence is 12 residues long. Trimming left V 5 bases short and J 9 bases short, with 11 bases between.

This chain joins TRBV7-8 and TRBJ2-5; the D gene is possibly TRBD1 (6 bases). CDR3 length: 15 residues. Germline V gene data show CDR1 as SGHVS and CDR2 as FQNEAQ. With 4 bases removed from V and 6 bases from J, the gap between germline ends came to 18 bases. Written as DNA, the CDR3 is TGTGCCAGCAGCTCCCTAGGGGGTGTCGGGAAGACCCAGTACTTC. It encodes CASSSLGGVGKTQYF.

This clone was seen a single time. The rearrangement joins TRBV19 to TRBJ1-1; D perhaps matches TRBD1 (5 bases). Trimming left V 10 bases short and J 4 bases short, with 22 bases between. Per germline, CDR1 LNHDA and CDR2 SQIVND (reference sequence). This CDR3 is 15 amino acids long. The CDR3 sequence is CATQTLSAGVTEAFF. As DNA, the CDR3 is TGTGCCACTCAAACCCTCTCGGCGGGGGTCACTGAAGCTTTCTTT.

This chain connects TRBV5-8 to TRBJ1-3; D remains ambiguous. Germline V gives CDR1 SGHTS, CDR2 YDEGEE. The CDR3 length is 17 residues. V was cut by 3 bases and J by 0 bases, with 16 bases left in between. DNA of the CDR3: TGTGCCAGCAGCTCCCCCACCTCGACGGTCTCTGGAAACACCATATATTTT. It specifies CASSSPTSTVSGNTIYF.

This chain uses TRBV19 with TRBJ2-3, with TRBD1 identical over 9 bases. The V segment lost 8 bases and the J segment 0 bases; nucleotides outside the gene matches: 3. Germline loops: CDR1 LNHDA, CDR2 SQIVND (reference sequence). This CDR3 comprises 14 residues. DNA of the CDR3: TGTGCCAGTGGGACAGGGCCTAGCACAGATACGCAGTATTTT. Protein sequence: CASGTGPSTDTQYF.

This chain connects TRBV5-8 to TRBJ2-7; D is undetermined. Germline V gives CDR1 SGHTS, CDR2 YDEGEE. Trimming took off 0 bases at V and 2 bases at J, with 9 bases between the two ends. CDR3 size: 14 residues. The CDR3 region has the DNA TGTGCCAGCAGCTTGGGAGTCAGAGCCTACGAGCAGTACTTC. The encoded protein is CASSLGVRAYEQYF.

V usage is TRBV2 and J usage is TRBJ1-4; tentatively, D is TRBD1 (5 bases). The V end was cut by 6 bases, the J end by 8 bases, with 16 bases between. The CDR3 length is 14 residues. Germline V gene lookup returns CDR1 SNHLY and CDR2 FYNNEI. Here the CDR3 DNA reads TGTGCCAGCAGGATTGGGGGGTCCAACGAAAAACTGTTTTTT. Translated, it gives CASRIGGSNEKLFF.

The chain uses TRBV29-1 and TRBJ2-7, with 10 nucleotides matching TRBD1. The CDR3 extends over 13 amino acids. V was pared by 1 base and J by 3 bases, with 0 bases of the junction left unmatched. In germline, CDR1 is SQVTM, CDR2 ANQGSEA. CDR3 in DNA: TGCAGCGTTGAAGGGACAGGGGGCTACGAGCAGTACTTC. Translated: CSVEGTGGYEQYF.

The chain employs TRBV28 and TRBJ1-1, with D perhaps TRBD1 (6 bases). Deletions cut 2 bases from V and 6 bases from J, with 16 bases between. The CDR3 consists of 15 residues. Germline CDR1 reads MDHEN; CDR2 reads SYDVKM. The CDR3 DNA sequence: TGTGCCAGCAGTTTAGCGGGGGGGCGGTCGTCTGAAGCTTTCTTT. Translating it yields CASSLAGGRSSEAFF. The complete variable domain, with remaining parts taken from reference TRBV28 and TRBJ1-1, reads DVKVTQSSRYLVKRTGEKVFLECVQDMDHENMFWYRQDPGLGLRLIYFSYDVKMKEKGDIPEGYSVSREKKERFSLILESASTNQTSMYLCASSLAGGRSSEAFFGQGTRLTVV.

The rearrangement links TRBV10-1 to TRBJ2-1, with D possibly matching TRBD2 (6 bases). Germline loops: CDR1 WNHNN, CDR2 SYGVQD (reference sequence). Trimming left V 5 bases short and J 7 bases short, with 15 bases between. The CDR3 contains 14 residues. DNA for the CDR3: TGCGCCAGCAGTACCGGGAGCCCCTTAAATGAGCAGTTCTTC. It is translated as CASSTGSPLNEQFF.